This T cell receptor (beta chain) was sequenced during a study of shared clonotypes between healthy human individuals. Study findings and constraints: It was the non-shared clonotypes that had lower generation probabilities than clonotypes shared by all four donors.

The length of the CDR3 is 14 residues. Looked up from germline, CDR1 is ENHRY and CDR2 is SYGVKD. Trimming at V came to 3 bases and at J to 5 bases, leaving 4 bases not matched to a gene. Every donor was a Caucasian adult from Nashville, Tennessee. With regard to this clone: Its cognate antigen is unknown.

Methods used by the authors: Junction-only sequences without quality scores came from ImmunoSEQ, so filtering differed. Data came from immunoSEQ multiplex PCR; TCRdb stores just in-frame clones and leaves some out. That table gives V, J and clone size, and the DNA gave D and trimming. The sample holds 2 million to 2.5 million clones; 95% are singletons and the top ten take 0.1% to 0.15%. This chain links TRBV10-3 with TRBJ2-3; TRBD2 aligns across 8 bases. The specimen was naive CD4+ T cells sorted from blood. As for subset: CD45RA+ positively selected. The source is a man aged 18 to 30 in good health. The CDR3 sequence: CAISESGGRDTQYF. The CDR3 DNA sequence: TGTGCCATCAGTGAAAGCGGGGGTAGAGATACGCAGTATTTT.